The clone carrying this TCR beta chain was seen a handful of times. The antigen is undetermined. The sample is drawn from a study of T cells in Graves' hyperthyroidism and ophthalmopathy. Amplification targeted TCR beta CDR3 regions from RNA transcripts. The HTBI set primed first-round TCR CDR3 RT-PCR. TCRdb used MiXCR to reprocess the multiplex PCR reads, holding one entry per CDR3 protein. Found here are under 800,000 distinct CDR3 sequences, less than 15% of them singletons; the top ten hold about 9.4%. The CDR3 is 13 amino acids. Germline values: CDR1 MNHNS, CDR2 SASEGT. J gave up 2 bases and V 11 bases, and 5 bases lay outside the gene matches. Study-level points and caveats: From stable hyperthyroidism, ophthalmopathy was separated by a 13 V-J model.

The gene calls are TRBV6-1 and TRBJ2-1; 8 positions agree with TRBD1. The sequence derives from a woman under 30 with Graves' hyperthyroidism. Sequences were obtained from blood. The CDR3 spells CAGRTGTYNEQFF. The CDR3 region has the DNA TGTGCCGGTCGGACAGGGACCTACAATGAGCAGTTCTTC.